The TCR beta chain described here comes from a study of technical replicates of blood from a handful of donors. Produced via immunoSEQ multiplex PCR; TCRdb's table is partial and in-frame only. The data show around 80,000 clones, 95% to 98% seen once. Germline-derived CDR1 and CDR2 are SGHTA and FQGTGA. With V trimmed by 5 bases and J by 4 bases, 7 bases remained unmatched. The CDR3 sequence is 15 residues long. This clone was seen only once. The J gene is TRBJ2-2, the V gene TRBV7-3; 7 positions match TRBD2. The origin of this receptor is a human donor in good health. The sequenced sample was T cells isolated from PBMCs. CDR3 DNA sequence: TGTGCCAGCAGCCCGTCCGGGGGGATCACCGGGGAGCTGTTTTTT. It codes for CASSPSGGITGELFF.